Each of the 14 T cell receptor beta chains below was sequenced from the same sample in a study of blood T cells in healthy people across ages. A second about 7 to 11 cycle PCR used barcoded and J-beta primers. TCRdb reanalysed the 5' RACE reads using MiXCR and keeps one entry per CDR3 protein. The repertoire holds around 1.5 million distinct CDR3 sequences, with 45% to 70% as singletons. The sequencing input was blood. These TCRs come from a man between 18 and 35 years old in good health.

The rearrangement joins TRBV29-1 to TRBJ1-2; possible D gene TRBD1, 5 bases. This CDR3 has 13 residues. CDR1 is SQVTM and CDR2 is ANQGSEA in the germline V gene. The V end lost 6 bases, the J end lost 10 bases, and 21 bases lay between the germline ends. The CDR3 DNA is TGCAGCGTCACCAGGGAGGTAATCGATGACTACACCTTC. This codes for CSVTREVIDDYTF.

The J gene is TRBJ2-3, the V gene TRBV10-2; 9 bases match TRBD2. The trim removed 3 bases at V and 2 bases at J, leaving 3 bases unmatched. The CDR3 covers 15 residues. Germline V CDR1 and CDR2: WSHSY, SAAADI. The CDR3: CASSDLAGPTDTQYF. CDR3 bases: TGCGCCAGCAGTGACCTAGCGGGACCCACAGATACGCAGTATTTT.

CDR3 region: CASSLSDPSNQPQHF. The DNA of the CDR3 is TGTGCCAGCAGTTTATCGGATCCGAGCAATCAGCCCCAGCATTTT. The rearrangement uses TRBV27 and TRBJ1-5; D ambiguous. The V gene's germline CDR1 is MNHEY and CDR2 SMNVEV (reference sequence). V lost 0 bases and J lost 1, with 7 bases in between. The CDR3 contains 15 residues.

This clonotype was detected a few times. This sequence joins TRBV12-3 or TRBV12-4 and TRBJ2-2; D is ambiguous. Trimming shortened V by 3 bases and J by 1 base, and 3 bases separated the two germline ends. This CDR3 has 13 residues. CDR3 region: CASSFRNTGELFF. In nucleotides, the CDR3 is TGTGCCAGCAGTTTCCGGAACACCGGGGAGCTGTTTTTT.

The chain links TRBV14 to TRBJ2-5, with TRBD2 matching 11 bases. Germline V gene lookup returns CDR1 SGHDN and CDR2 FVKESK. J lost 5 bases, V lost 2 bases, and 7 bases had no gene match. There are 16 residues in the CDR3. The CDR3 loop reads CASSQTSGSWRETQYF. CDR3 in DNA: TGTGCCAGCAGCCAAACTAGCGGGAGTTGGCGGGAGACCCAGTACTTC.

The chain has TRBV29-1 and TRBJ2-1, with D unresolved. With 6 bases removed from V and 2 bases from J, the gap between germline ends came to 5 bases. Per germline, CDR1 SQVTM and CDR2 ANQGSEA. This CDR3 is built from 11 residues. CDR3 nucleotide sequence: TGCAGCGTGAGCACCTACAATGAGCAGTTCTTC. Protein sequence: CSVSTYNEQFF.

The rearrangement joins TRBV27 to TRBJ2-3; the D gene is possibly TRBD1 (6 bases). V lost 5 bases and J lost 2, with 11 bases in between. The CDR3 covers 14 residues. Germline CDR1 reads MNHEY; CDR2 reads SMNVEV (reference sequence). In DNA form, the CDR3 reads TGTGCCAGCAGTGTACAGGGCCACACAGATACGCAGTATTTT. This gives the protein CASSVQGHTDTQYF.

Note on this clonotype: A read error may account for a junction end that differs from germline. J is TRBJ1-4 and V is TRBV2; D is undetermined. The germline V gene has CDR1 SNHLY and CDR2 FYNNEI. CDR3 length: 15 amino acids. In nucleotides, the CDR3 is TGTGTCAGCAGGAGTGCTGTAGACTTTAATGAAAAACTGTTTTTT. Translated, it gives CVSRSAVDFNEKLFF.

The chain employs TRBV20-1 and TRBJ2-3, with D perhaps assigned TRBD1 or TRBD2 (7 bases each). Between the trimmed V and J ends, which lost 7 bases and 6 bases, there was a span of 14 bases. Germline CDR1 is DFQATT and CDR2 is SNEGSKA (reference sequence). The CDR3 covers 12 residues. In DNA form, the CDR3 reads TGCAGTGGGGAGGGGGCAGGGGATACGCAGTATTTT. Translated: CSGEGAGDTQYF.

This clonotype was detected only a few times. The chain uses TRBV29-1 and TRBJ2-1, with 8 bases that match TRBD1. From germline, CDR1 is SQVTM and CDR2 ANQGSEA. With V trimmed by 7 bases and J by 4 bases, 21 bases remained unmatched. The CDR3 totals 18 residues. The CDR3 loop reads CSAFPGPPGGESYNEQFF. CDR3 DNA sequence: TGCAGCGCCTTTCCTGGCCCTCCAGGGGGCGAATCGTACAATGAGCAGTTCTTC.

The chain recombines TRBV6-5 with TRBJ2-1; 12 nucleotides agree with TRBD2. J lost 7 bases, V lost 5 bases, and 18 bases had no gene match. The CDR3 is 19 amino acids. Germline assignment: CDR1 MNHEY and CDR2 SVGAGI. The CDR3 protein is CASSTPHLMTSGSGNEQFF. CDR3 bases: TGTGCCAGCAGTACTCCCCACCTCATGACTAGCGGGAGTGGAAATGAGCAGTTCTTC.

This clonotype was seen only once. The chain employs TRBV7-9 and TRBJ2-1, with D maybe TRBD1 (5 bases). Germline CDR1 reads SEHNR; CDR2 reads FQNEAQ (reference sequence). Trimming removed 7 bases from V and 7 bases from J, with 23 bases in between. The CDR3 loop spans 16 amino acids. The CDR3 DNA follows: TGTGCCAGCATCCCCCAGCCGTACAGGACGCATAATGAGCAGTTCTTC. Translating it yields CASIPQPYRTHNEQFF.

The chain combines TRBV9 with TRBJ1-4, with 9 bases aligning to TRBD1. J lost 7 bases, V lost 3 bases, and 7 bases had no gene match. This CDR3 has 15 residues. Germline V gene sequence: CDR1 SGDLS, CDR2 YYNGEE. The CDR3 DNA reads TGTGCCAGCAGCGCCTCCGGGACAGGGATTGAAAAACTGTTTTTT. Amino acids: CASSASGTGIEKLFF.

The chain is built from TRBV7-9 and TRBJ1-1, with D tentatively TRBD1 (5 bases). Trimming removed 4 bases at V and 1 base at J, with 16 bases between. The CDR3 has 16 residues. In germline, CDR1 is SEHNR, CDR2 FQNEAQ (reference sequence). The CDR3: CASSYPPGPQNTEAFF. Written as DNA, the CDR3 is TGTGCCAGCAGCTATCCACCGGGACCCCAGAACACTGAAGCTTTCTTT.